This note documents a single T cell receptor (beta chain) sequence. Antigen: not known. These data belong to a study of type 1 regulatory T cells. Across the whole study: T-allo10 is a Tr1-enriched, alloantigen-specific CD4 T cell product made in vitro.

MiXCR was run by TCRdb on the reads, yielding one entry per CDR3 protein. Of about 59,000 distinct CDR3 sequences in the sample, less than 70% are singletons; the top ten hold less than 2%. Study results and limitations: Type 1 regulatory T cells had a more restricted TCR repertoire than non-type 1 regulatory T cells.

V trimming: 6 bases; J trimming: 6 bases; junction bases outside the gene matches: 6. The CDR3 has 15 amino acids. This clonotype was obtained from a human donor in good health. Sequencing input: cultured non-Tr1 T cells, either the whole culture or a sorted T cell fraction (not recorded which). The rearrangement joins TRBV12-3 or TRBV12-4 to TRBJ2-2; 11 bases agree with TRBD2. DNA of the CDR3: TGTGCCAGCAGATATAGCGGGAGGGCCCCCGGGGAGCTGTTTTTT. It specifies CASRYSGRAPGELFF.